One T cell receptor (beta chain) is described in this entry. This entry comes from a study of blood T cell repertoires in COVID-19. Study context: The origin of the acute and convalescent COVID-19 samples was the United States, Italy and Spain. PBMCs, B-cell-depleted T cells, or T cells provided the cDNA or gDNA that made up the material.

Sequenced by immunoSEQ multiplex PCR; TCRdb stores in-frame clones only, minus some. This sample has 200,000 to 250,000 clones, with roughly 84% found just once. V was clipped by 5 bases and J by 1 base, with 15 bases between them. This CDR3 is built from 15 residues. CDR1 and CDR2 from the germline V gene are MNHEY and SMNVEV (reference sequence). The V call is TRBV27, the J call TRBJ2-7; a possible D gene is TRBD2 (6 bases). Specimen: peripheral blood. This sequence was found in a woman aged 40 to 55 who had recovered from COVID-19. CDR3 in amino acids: CASSAWGTESYEQYF. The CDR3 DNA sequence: TGTGCCAGCAGTGCCTGGGGGACTGAATCCTACGAGCAGTACTTC.